The text below deals with one T cell receptor (beta chain). The data were obtained in a study of blood T cell repertoires in COVID-19. Study summary: From the United States, Italy and Spain came samples of acute and convalescent COVID-19. Sources were T cells, B-cell-depleted T cells, or PBMCs; the material itself was cDNA or gDNA.

Study processing details: Counts of nucleated cells, estimated from reference gene primer amplification, were obtained. Measured with immunoSEQ multiplex PCR; TCRdb has only the in-frame clones, and not every one. The V and J calls and clone size come from that table; D and trimming were worked out from the DNA. The table includes 200,000 to 250,000 clones, about 87% detected once. Followed over time, Seattle patients had been enrolled while infection was active. With 0 bases clipped from V and 0 bases from J, the junction kept 5 bases outside the gene matches. The germline V gene encodes CDR1 SGHNT and CDR2 YENEEA. The CDR3 covers 17 residues.

The chain links TRBV11-3 to TRBJ1-3; 7 nucleotides line up with TRBD1. Specimen: peripheral blood. The TCR was taken from a woman aged 25-40 years with COVID-19, enrolled during active disease. For the CDR3, the DNA is TGTGCCAGCAGCTTAGACAGGGGGGACCGCTCTGGAAACACCATATATTTT. This gives the protein CASSLDRGDRSGNTIYF.